This TCR beta chain was identified in a study of CD8+ T cells in alopecia areata. Turning to the study itself: Tofacitinib administration to treated patients was oral, at 5 to 10 mg twice daily. The study's findings and limits: The study found higher clonality in lesional than normal scalp, especially in alopecia totalis/universalis. Among the cells sequenced in scalp samples are also the resident alphabeta T cells of normal skin.

Following RNA extraction, reverse transcription yielded cDNA that acted as the sequencing template. This table comes from immunoSEQ multiplex PCR, and its TCRdb copy is limited to in-frame clones, with some not included. The repertoire includes under 75,000 clones, around half of them detected once, and about 15% sits in the top ten. The germline CDR1 and CDR2 sequences are SGDLS and YYNGEE. V lost 0 bases and J lost 4, with 11 bases in between. The CDR3 covers 15 residues. About this clone itself: Its cognate antigen is unknown.

Sequenced here: CD8+ T cells sorted from blood, sampled at week 0. This TCR derives from a human donor with alopecia areata. The rearrangement uses TRBV9 and TRBJ2-1; a weak D match, TRBD2 (6 bases). This chain's CDR3 is CASSVVDYPYNEQFF. The CDR3 coding sequence is TGTGCCAGCAGCGTAGTGGACTACCCTTACAATGAGCAGTTCTTC.